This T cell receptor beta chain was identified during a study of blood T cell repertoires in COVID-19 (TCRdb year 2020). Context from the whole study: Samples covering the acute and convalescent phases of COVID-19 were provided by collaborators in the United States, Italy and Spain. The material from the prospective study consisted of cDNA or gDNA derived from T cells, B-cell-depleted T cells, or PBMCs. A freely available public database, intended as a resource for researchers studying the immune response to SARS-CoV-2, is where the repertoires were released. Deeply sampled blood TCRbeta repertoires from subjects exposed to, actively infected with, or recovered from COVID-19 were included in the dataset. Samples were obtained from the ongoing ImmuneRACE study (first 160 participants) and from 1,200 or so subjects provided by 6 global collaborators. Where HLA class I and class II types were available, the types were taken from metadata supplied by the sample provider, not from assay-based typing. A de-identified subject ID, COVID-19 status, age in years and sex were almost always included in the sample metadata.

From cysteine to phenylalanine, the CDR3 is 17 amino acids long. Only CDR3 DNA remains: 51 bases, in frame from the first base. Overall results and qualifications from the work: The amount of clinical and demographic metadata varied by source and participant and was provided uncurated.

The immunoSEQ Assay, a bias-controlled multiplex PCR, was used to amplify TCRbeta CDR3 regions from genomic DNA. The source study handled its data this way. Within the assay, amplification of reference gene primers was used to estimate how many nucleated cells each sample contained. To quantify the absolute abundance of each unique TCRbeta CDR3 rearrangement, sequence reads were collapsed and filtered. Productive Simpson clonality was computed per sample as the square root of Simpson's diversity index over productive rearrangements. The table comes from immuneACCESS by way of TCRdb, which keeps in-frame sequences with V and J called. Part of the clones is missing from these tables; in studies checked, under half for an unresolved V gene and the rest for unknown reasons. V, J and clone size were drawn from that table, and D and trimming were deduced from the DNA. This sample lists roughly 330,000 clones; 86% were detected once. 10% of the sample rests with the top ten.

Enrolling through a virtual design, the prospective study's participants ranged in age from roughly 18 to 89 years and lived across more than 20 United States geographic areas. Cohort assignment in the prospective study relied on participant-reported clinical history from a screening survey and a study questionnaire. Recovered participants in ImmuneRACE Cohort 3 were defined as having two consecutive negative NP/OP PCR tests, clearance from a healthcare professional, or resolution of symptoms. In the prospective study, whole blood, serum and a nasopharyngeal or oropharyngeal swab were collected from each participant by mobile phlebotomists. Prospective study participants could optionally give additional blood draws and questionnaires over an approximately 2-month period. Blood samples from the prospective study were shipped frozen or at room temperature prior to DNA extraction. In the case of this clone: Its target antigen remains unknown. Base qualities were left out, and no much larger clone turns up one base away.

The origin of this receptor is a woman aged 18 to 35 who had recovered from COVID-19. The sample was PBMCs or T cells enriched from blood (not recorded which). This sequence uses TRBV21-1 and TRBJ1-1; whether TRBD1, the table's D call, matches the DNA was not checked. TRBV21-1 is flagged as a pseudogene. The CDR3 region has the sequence CASSKLARSGDGTEAFF. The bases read TGTGCCAGCAGCAAATTGGCCCGATCAGGGGATGGGACTGAAGCTTTCTTT.